This paragraph covers one T cell receptor beta chain sequence. The antigen is undetermined. Sampled while nominally healthy, donors likely had unrecorded immune exposures. The primer mix had 60 Vbeta and 13 Jbeta primers. The repertoire was sequenced with immunoSEQ multiplex PCR; TCRdb's copy has only in-frame clones and lacks some. The data contain fewer than 150,000 clones, about 78% of them seen just once; the ten biggest clones take up approximately 4%. Germline lookup yields CDR1 MNHEY and CDR2 SVGAGI. The CDR3 is 13 residues long. Unmatched junction bases numbered 6, after V lost 10 bases and J lost 5 bases. The data originate from a study of cytomegalovirus exposure and HLA in healthy donors. Overall study context: As released early, the data held about 85 million unique TCRs from HLA-typed donors.

Study-wide findings and caveats: Specific recognition of CMV antigens was confirmed in vitro for three chains (all CMV-associated). V- and J-gene trimming in TCR beta was tied to a missense DCLRE1C variant by an analysis performed later.

Sequencing was carried out using PBMCs. The chain couples TRBV6-5 to TRBJ2-5; 11 positions match TRBD1. This clonotype originated in a man aged 18 to 29 in good health and CMV-seronegative. The CDR3 loop reads CATKRTGGETQYF. The CDR3 DNA is TGTGCCACCAAAAGGACAGGGGGCGAGACCCAGTACTTC.